Each of the 18 T cell receptor beta chains below was sequenced from the same sample in a study of blood T cell repertoires in COVID-19. Generated by immunoSEQ multiplex PCR, the TCRdb table keeps only in-frame clones and is missing some. The sample holds roughly 160,000 clones; about 83% are singletons and the top ten take around 2%. Specimen: peripheral blood. All receptors derive from an elderly woman with acute or convalescent COVID-19.

The V and J genes are TRBV5-4 and TRBJ1-2; TRBD1 matches at 8 bases. Trimming removed 4 bases from V and 2 bases from J; junction bases left unmatched: 7. Germline CDR1 SGHNT, CDR2 YYREEE (reference sequence). CDR3 length: 15 amino acids. CDR3: CASSRNRGGNYGYTF. CDR3 DNA: TGTGCCAGCAGCCGCAACAGGGGGGGAAACTATGGCTACACCTTC.

J is TRBJ1-2 and V is TRBV6-1, with TRBD1 matching over 11 bases. This CDR3 has 16 amino acids. CDR1 and CDR2 from the germline V gene are MNHNS and SASEGT. Trimming cost V 0 bases and J 6 bases; bases outside gene matches: 6. This CDR3 reads CASSEAGGQGANGYTF. CDR3 in DNA: TGTGCCAGCAGTGAAGCGGGTGGACAGGGGGCGAATGGCTACACCTTC.

This clone was picked up one time. V gene TRBV25-1 combines with J gene TRBJ1-1; D possibly corresponds to TRBD1 (5 bases). The V and J ends lost 3 bases and 6 bases respectively, with 11 bases between them. Per the germline V gene, CDR1 is MGHDK and CDR2 is SYGVNS. This CDR3 spans 13 amino acids. CDR3 in DNA: TGTGCCAGCAGTGAGTCCGGCAGGGCTGAAGCTTTCTTT. Translating it yields CASSESGRAEAFF. The full variable domain, its missing parts supplied by reference TRBV25-1 and TRBJ1-1, is EADIYQTPRYLVIGTGKKITLECSQTMGHDKMYWYQQDPGMELHLIHYSYGVNSTEKGDLSSESTVSRIRTEHFPLTLESARPSHTSQYLCASSESGRAEAFFGQGTRLTVV.

This clone was detected ten times or more. The chain uses TRBV5-1 and TRBJ2-7; TRBD2 aligns across 9 bases. The CDR3 length is 14 residues. Germline V lookup: CDR1 SGHRS, CDR2 YFSETQ. Germline trimming cut 2 bases from V and 0 bases from J; bases unmatched to any gene: 0. CDR3 DNA: TGCGCCAGCAGCTTTAGCGGGAGCTCCTACGAGCAGTACTTC. Amino acid sequence: CASSFSGSSYEQYF.

The chain recombines TRBV16 with TRBJ1-1; maybe TRBD1 (6 bases). The germline V gene has CDR1 KGHSY and CDR2 FQNENV. This CDR3 has 14 amino acids. V lost 4 bases, J lost 10 bases, and 19 bases lay in between. CDR3 loop: CASSRGGGFVGAFF. CDR3 coding DNA: TGTGCCAGCAGCCGCGGGGGGGGCTTTGTAGGAGCTTTCTTT.

The V gene is TRBV18, the J gene TRBJ1-5, with 8 bases lining up with TRBD1. V trimming: 3 bases; J trimming: 1 base; junction bases outside the gene matches: 14. From germline, CDR1 is KGHSH and CDR2 LQKENI. The CDR3 has 19 amino acids. As DNA, the CDR3 is TGTGCCAGCTCACCCGGAGCCTTTATTGGACAGGGAAGCAATCAGCCCCAGCATTTT. This sequence encodes CASSPGAFIGQGSNQPQHF.

V and J are TRBV25-1 and TRBJ2-3; 11 nucleotides agree with TRBD2. Germline-derived CDR1 and CDR2 are MGHDK and SYGVNS. CDR3 size: 15 residues. V was pared by 2 bases and J by 6 bases, with 4 bases of the junction left unmatched. The CDR3: CASSEQGLAADTQYF. CDR3 DNA: TGTGCCAGCAGTGAACAGGGACTAGCGGCGGATACGCAGTATTTT.

As concerns this clone: The same CDR3 also results from other DNA sequences found in this sample. The V gene is TRBV7-2, the J gene TRBJ2-4; tentative D call: TRBD1 (6 bases). CDR3 size: 12 residues. V was clipped by 2 bases and J by 7 bases, with 6 bases between them. Germline V lookup: CDR1 SGHTA, CDR2 FQGNSA. The CDR3 sequence is CASSLTGNIQYF. In DNA form, the CDR3 reads TGTGCCAGCAGCTTAACAGGGAACATTCAGTACTTC. Variable domain in full (rest from reference TRBV7-2 and TRBJ2-4): GAGVSQSPSNKVTEKGKDVELRCDPISGHTALYWYRQSLGQGLEFLIYFQGNSAPDKSGLPSDRFSAERTGGSVSTLTIQRTQQEDSAVYLCASSLTGNIQYFGAGTRLSVL.

The rearrangement joins TRBV7-9 to TRBJ2-7, with 9 positions matching TRBD1. CDR3 length: 14 residues. V shed 5 bases and J 7 bases; nucleotides not matched to a gene: 9. Germline lookup yields CDR1 SEHNR and CDR2 FQNEAQ (reference sequence). The CDR3 DNA reads TGTGCCAGCAGCCGGGGACAGGGCCACGGGGAGCAGTACTTC. This translates into CASSRGQGHGEQYF.

The V gene is TRBV7-8, the J gene TRBJ2-2; 9 nucleotides agree with TRBD1. The CDR3 has 16 residues. Losses at the gene ends were 1 base for V and 4 bases for J; bases not matched to a gene: 4. Germline V gene lookup returns CDR1 SGHVS and CDR2 FQNEAQ. Here the CDR3 reads CASSLGGTGITGELFF. The CDR3 DNA is TGTGCCAGCAGCTTAGGCGGGACAGGGATCACCGGGGAGCTGTTTTTT.

The chain links TRBV15 to TRBJ2-2; D is uncertain. Germline assignment: CDR1 LNHNV and CDR2 YYDKDF (reference sequence). The CDR3 is made up of 14 amino acids. Trimming cost V 5 bases and J 3 bases, with 10 bases left between them. The CDR3 sequence: CATSFDSYTGELFF. As DNA, the CDR3 is TGTGCCACCAGCTTCGACTCATACACCGGGGAGCTGTTTTTT.

J is TRBJ2-3 and V is TRBV5-1; TRBD2 is a possible D gene (6 bases). The CDR3 covers 14 residues. With 4 bases removed from V and 2 bases from J, the gap between germline ends came to 11 bases. CDR1 is SGHRS and CDR2 is YFSETQ in the germline V gene. CDR3 protein: CASSPLAFTDTQYF. CDR3 in DNA: TGCGCCAGCAGCCCTCTAGCGTTCACAGATACGCAGTATTTT.

V is TRBV19 and J is TRBJ1-5; TRBD1 matches 9 bases. Per the germline V gene, CDR1 is LNHDA and CDR2 is SQIVND (reference sequence). This CDR3 comprises 13 residues. With 9 bases clipped from V and 7 bases from J, the junction kept 7 bases outside the gene matches. CDR3 sequence (DNA): TGTGCCAGCCGGGACAGGGTTTGGCAGCCCCAGCATTTT. This encodes CASRDRVWQPQHF.

A single count supports this clone. This chain joins TRBV7-9 and TRBJ2-2; TRBD1 matches 8 bases. Germline values: CDR1 SEHNR, CDR2 FQNEAQ (reference sequence). V was pared by 4 bases and J by 2 bases, with 3 bases of the junction left unmatched. This CDR3 is 15 amino acids long. The CDR3 DNA follows: TGTGCCAGCAGCTCGGACAGGGTAAACACCGGGGAGCTGTTTTTT. Its protein is CASSSDRVNTGELFF.

The genes are TRBV28 and TRBJ1-1, with 8 positions matching TRBD1. This CDR3 region has 14 residues. The V and J ends lost 5 bases and 4 bases, in that order; junction bases with no gene match: 6. CDR1 and CDR2 (germline): MDHEN, SYDVKM. For the CDR3, the DNA is TGTGCCAGCAGTCTACAGGGGGAGGGCACTGAAGCTTTCTTT. This encodes CASSLQGEGTEAFF.

The V and J genes are TRBV7-8 and TRBJ1-6; 8 nucleotides agree with TRBD1. CDR1 SGHVS and CDR2 FQNEAQ come from the germline V gene. CDR3 length: 16 residues. Trimming took 3 bases from V and 9 from J; bases not matched to a gene: 10. CDR3 sequence reads: CASSFTPTGAGSPLHF. In DNA, the CDR3 is TGTGCCAGCAGCTTTACACCGACAGGGGCTGGTTCACCCCTCCACTTT.

The V call is TRBV25-1, the J call TRBJ2-5, with D perhaps matching TRBD2 (5 bases). The V end was cut by 7 bases, the J end by 4 bases, with 19 bases between. Germline V gene sequence: CDR1 MGHDK, CDR2 SYGVNS. CDR3 length: 15 amino acids. The DNA for the CDR3 is TGTGCCAGCACCCGCGGGCGGACTCCCGCAGAGACCCAGTACTTC. Amino acids: CASTRGRTPAETQYF.

The chain joins TRBV5-1 to TRBJ1-4; D is perhaps TRBD1 (6 bases). CDR1 SGHRS and CDR2 YFSETQ come from the germline V gene. CDR3 size: 17 residues. V was trimmed by 4 bases and J by 7 bases, leaving 23 bases between them. Here the CDR3 reads CASSGAGPGGSGEKLFF. CDR3 nucleotides: TGCGCCAGCAGCGGAGCCGGTCCGGGGGGCTCGGGTGAAAAACTGTTTTTT.